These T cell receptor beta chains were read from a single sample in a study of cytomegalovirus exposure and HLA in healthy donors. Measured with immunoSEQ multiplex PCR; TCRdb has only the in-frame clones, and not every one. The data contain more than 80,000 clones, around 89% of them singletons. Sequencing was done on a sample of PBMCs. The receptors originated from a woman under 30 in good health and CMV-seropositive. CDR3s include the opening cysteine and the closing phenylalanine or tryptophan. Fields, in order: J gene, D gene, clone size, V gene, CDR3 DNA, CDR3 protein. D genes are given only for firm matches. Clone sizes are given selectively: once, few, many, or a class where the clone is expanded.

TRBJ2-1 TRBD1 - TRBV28 TGTGCCAGCAGTTTCAGGGGGAACACCTACAATGAGCAGTTCTTC CASSFRGNTYNEQFF
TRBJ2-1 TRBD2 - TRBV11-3 TGTGCCAGCAGCCACGGGCTAGCGGGGGGGGCAGTATATGAGCAGTTCTTC CASSHGLAGGAVYEQFF
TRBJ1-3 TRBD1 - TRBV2 TGTGCCAGGGAGACAGGGACTGGAAACACCATATATTTT CARETGTGNTIYF
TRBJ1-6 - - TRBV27 TGTGCCAGCGGGCGGCAGGGTTTTAATTCACCCCTCCACTTT CASGRQGFNSPLHF
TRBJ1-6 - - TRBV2 TGTGCCAGCAGTGAGATAGCTAATTCACCCCTCCACTTT CASSEIANSPLHF
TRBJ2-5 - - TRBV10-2 TGCGCCAGCAGTGTTGGAGGGGTGGAGACCCAGTACTTC CASSVGGVETQYF
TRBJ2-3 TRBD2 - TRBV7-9 TGTGCCAGCAGCACCCGAGCGGGGGGATCACCAGATACGCAGTATTTT CASSTRAGGSPDTQYF
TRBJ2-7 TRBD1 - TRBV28 TGTGCCAGCAGTCGACAGGGGGGCTCCTACGAGCAGTACTTC CASSRQGGSYEQYF
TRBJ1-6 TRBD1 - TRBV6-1 TGTGCCAGCAGTGAACAGGGGGCGAGATCACCCCTCCACTTT CASSEQGARSPLHF
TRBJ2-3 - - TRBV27 TGTGCCAGCAGTTTCAGGTTTAGGCACAACACAGATACGCAGTATTTT CASSFRFRHNTDTQYF
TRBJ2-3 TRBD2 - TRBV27 TGTGCCAGCAGTTCCTCACTAGCGGGGGTCACAGATACGCAGTATTTT CASSSSLAGVTDTQYF
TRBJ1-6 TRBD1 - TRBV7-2 TGTGCCAGCAGCCAGGGACAGGGGTCATATAATTCACCCCTCCACTTT CASSQGQGSYNSPLHF
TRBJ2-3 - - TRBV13 TGTGCCAGCAGCCTCAACTACCGACAGACAGATACGCAGTATTTT CASSLNYRQTDTQYF
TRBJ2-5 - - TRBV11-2 TGTGCCAGCAGCTTACTGGAGGATGAAGAGACCCAGTACTTC CASSLLEDEETQYF
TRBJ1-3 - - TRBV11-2 TGTGCCAGCAGCTTAGTACGGGGGACTGGAAACACCATATATTTT CASSLVRGTGNTIYF
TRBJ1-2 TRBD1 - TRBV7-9 TGTGCCAGCAGCCCGGGACAGCAATCTTATGGCTACACCTTC CASSPGQQSYGYTF
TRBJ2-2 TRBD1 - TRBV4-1 TGCGCCAGCAGCCAAGAAGGTCTGGACAGGGTTGCCGGGGAGCTGTTTTTT CASSQEGLDRVAGELFF
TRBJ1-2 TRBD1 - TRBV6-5 TGTGCCAGCAATGACCCCACAGGGGGCCGCGATGGCTACACCTTC CASNDPTGGRDGYTF
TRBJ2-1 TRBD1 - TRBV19 TGTGCCACCGCGACAAACAGGGGCGATGAGCAGTTCTTC CATATNRGDEQFF
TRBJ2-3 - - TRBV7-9 TGTGCCAGCAGCTTAGGTGTCTCCGGCACAGATACGCAGTATTTT CASSLGVSGTDTQYF
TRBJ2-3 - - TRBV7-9 TGTGCCAGCAGCTCTACCGGGGAGTCAGCACGACCTACCGATACGCAGTATTTT CASSSTGESARPTDTQYF
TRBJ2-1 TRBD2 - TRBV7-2 TGTGCCAGCAGCTTAGCGAGCGGGGGGGGACACAATGAGCAGTTCTTC CASSLASGGGHNEQFF
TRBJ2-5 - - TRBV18 TGTGCCAGCTCACCATCTGGCGATAGAGGGTTAGAGACCCAGTACTTC CASSPSGDRGLETQYF
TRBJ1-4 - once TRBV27 TGTGCCAGCAGTTTAGGAAGCGGGCGACGTAATGAAAAACTGTTTTTT CASSLGSGRRNEKLFF
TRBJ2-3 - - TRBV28 TGTGCCAGCAGGGATCAGGGGTCTAGGGGAGATACGCAGTATTTT CASRDQGSRGDTQYF
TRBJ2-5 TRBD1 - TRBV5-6 TGTGCCAGCAGTTTGGAAAGAAGGACAGGGGATGGAGAGACCCAGTACTTC CASSLERRTGDGETQYF
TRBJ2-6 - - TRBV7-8 TGTGCCAGCAGCGCACTCAGGGTGGCGGGGGCCAACGTCCTGACTTTC CASSALRVAGANVLTF
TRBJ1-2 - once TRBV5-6 TGTGCCAGCAGCTTGCGACTAGGTCAGGGCTACACCTTC CASSLRLGQGYTF
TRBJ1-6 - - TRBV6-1 TGTGCCAGCAGAACAGGGTGGGCCTATAATTCACCCCTCCACTTT CASRTGWAYNSPLHF
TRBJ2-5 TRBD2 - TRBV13 TGTGCCAGCGGGGTAGAGCGGGAGAGAGAGACCCAGTACTTC CASGVERERETQYF
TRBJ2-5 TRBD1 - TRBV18 TGTGCCAGCTCACAGGACAGGGGCCAGACCCAGTACTTC CASSQDRGQTQYF
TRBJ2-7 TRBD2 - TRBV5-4 TGTGCCAGCAGCGCCGGGACTAGCGGGGCTCAAGAGCAGTACTTC CASSAGTSGAQEQYF
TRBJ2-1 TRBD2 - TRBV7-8 TGTGCCAGCAGCCTCCTTGGGACTAGGTCTAATGAGCAGTTCTTC CASSLLGTRSNEQFF
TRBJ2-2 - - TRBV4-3 TGCGCCAGCAGCCCCAAAGGAGGAGCCGCGAACACCGGGGAGCTGTTTTTT CASSPKGGAANTGELFF
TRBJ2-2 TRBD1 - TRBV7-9 TGTGCCAGCAGTTTGGACAGGGCAACCGGGGAGCTGTTTTTT CASSLDRATGELFF
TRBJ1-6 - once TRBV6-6 TGTGCCAGCACCCGGGGAACAGATTACAATTCACCCCTCCACTTT CASTRGTDYNSPLHF
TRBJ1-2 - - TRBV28 TGTGCCAGCAGGTCACAGCCCCCGGGAAACTATGGCTACACCTTC CASRSQPPGNYGYTF
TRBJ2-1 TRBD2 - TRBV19 TGTGCCAGTAGCGGGGGGGGTGGCGATGAGCAGTTCTTC CASSGGGGDEQFF
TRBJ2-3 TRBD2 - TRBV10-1 TGCGCCAGCAGTGAACTAGCGGTCACAGATACGCAGTATTTT CASSELAVTDTQYF
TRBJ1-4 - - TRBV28 TGTGCCAGCAGTCTTACCACGGCAGCGGGTAATGAAAAACTGTTTTTT CASSLTTAAGNEKLFF
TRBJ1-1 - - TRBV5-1 TGCGCCAGCAGCTCGGGCGCGGGGTACAGAGCTTTCTTT CASSSGAGYRAFF
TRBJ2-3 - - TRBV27 TGTGCCAGCAGTTCGTGGGGGGGCACAGATACGCAGTATTTT CASSSWGGTDTQYF
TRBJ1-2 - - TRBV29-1 TGCAGCGTTGTGGGGAGGATAGGGGATAATAACTATGGCTACACCTTC CSVVGRIGDNNYGYTF
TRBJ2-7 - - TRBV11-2 TGTGCCAGCGAACAGGTCTCCTACGAGCAGTACTTC CASEQVSYEQYF
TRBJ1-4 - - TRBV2 TGTGCCAGCAGTGAAGCCCGGGTCGGCGAAAAACTGTTTTTT CASSEARVGEKLFF
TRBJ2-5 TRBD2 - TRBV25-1 TGTGCCAGCAGTGCTCAAGGGGCTAGCGGGGCCCCAGAGACCCAGTACTTC CASSAQGASGAPETQYF